A single sample gave rise to the 19 T cell receptor beta chains below, sequenced in a study of cytomegalovirus exposure and HLA in healthy donors. In the PCR, 60 Vbeta and 13 Jbeta primers were used. This table comes from immunoSEQ multiplex PCR, and its TCRdb copy is limited to in-frame clones, with some not included. This sample has over 200,000 clones, with about four fifths found just once. Sequenced: PBMCs. Source of these receptors: a man aged 40-55 years in good health and CMV-seropositive.

V usage is TRBV30 and J usage is TRBJ1-1; D unclear. V lost 4 bases and J 7 bases, leaving 10 bases between the germline ends. There are 11 residues in the CDR3. The germline V gene has CDR1 GTSNPN and CDR2 SVGIG (reference sequence). CDR3 region: CAWTPESEAFF. In nucleotides, the CDR3 is TGTGCCTGGACCCCTGAGAGTGAAGCTTTCTTT.

The rearrangement uses TRBV7-9 and TRBJ2-3; tentatively, D is TRBD1 (6 bases). The ends were cut back, 2 bases at V and 9 bases at J, with 9 bases in the middle. This CDR3 has 12 amino acids. The germline gives CDR1 SEHNR, CDR2 FQNEAQ (reference sequence). CDR3 DNA: TGTGCCAGCAGCTTAAAGACAGGAACGCAGTATTTT. It is translated as CASSLKTGTQYF.

The sample holds a few counts of this clone. The chain recombines TRBV7-8 with TRBJ2-7; TRBD2 might be the D (5 bases). The CDR3 is 15 amino acids. Germline V gene lookup returns CDR1 SGHVS and CDR2 FQNEAQ. Trimming pared 4 bases from V and 4 bases from J, leaving 17 bases between. CDR3 amino acids: CASSSDSTSGYEQYF. CDR3 sequence (DNA): TGTGCCAGCAGCTCGGACTCTACATCGGGTTACGAGCAGTACTTC.

The J gene is TRBJ2-7, the V gene TRBV6-1; 7 bases are a match to TRBD1. CDR1 is MNHNS, CDR2 SASEGT, per germline. The junction had 5 bases not matched to a gene; V was cut back by 2 bases and J by 1 base. The CDR3 runs 15 residues. The CDR3 DNA reads TGTGCCAGCAGTGAAAGGGGACAGATATCCTACGAGCAGTACTTC. Protein sequence: CASSERGQISYEQYF.

This chain connects TRBV2 to TRBJ2-1, with TRBD2 matching over 15 bases. The CDR3 covers 16 residues. With V trimmed by 8 bases and J by 3 bases, 5 bases remained unmatched. Germline CDR1 SNHLY, CDR2 FYNNEI. In DNA, the CDR3 is TGTGCCAGCGGGACTAGCGGGAGGAGCGGCTACAATGAGCAGTTCTTC. Translated: CASGTSGRSGYNEQFF.

The chain carries TRBV10-2 and TRBJ2-7, with 7 bases lining up with TRBD2. CDR1 is WSHSY, CDR2 SAAADI, per germline. With V trimmed by 2 bases and J by 2 bases, 6 bases remained unmatched. The length of the CDR3 is 15 residues. The CDR3 loop is CASSEPGAGTYEQYF. The CDR3, as DNA: TGCGCCAGCAGTGAGCCGGGAGCGGGAACCTACGAGCAGTACTTC.

The chain employs TRBV27 and TRBJ2-7; possible D gene TRBD1, 6 bases. Deletions cut 7 bases from V and 0 bases from J, with 16 bases between. Germline-derived CDR1 and CDR2 are MNHEY and SMNVEV (reference sequence). The CDR3 runs to 15 residues. The CDR3 sequence is CASTPAGAHSYEQYF. For the CDR3, the DNA is TGTGCCAGCACCCCGGCAGGGGCCCACTCCTACGAGCAGTACTTC.

J is TRBJ2-5 and V is TRBV7-9, with 9 bases matching TRBD2. The CDR3 totals 15 residues. CDR1 SEHNR and CDR2 FQNEAQ come from the germline V gene (reference sequence). Trimming cost V 5 bases and J 2 bases; bases outside gene matches: 6. CDR3 nucleotide sequence: TGTGCCAGCAGCCGAGGACTAGCGAATCAAGAGACCCAGTACTTC. Its protein is CASSRGLANQETQYF.

This clone was seen a handful of times. The V and J genes are TRBV2 and TRBJ1-2; 9 nucleotides match TRBD1. The CDR3 spans 15 residues. CDR1 SNHLY and CDR2 FYNNEI come from the germline V gene. Trimming cost V 3 bases and J 8 bases; bases outside gene matches: 10. The CDR3 sequence: CASSEGQGFLRGYTF. DNA of the CDR3: TGTGCCAGCAGTGAGGGACAGGGCTTCCTAAGAGGCTACACCTTC.

The V gene is TRBV30, the J gene TRBJ2-2, with D hard to call. The CDR3 is made up of 12 amino acids. V lost 2 bases and J lost 6, with 7 bases in between. Germline CDR1 GTSNPN, CDR2 SVGIG (reference sequence). The DNA for the CDR3 is TGTGCCTGGAGTCACGGTCCCGGGGAGCTGTTTTTT. Translation: CAWSHGPGELFF.

This chain joins TRBV5-1 and TRBJ2-2, with 7 bases lining up with TRBD2. Germline V gene sequence: CDR1 SGHRS, CDR2 YFSETQ. Losses at the gene ends were 0 bases for V and 1 base for J; bases not matched to a gene: 3. The CDR3 is made up of 16 amino acids. This chain's CDR3 is CASSLAPSGNTGELFF. The DNA for the CDR3 is TGCGCCAGCAGCTTGGCCCCTAGCGGGAACACCGGGGAGCTGTTTTTT.

This clone was counted once. V is TRBV11-2 and J is TRBJ2-7; no clear D. Germline V lookup: CDR1 SGHAT, CDR2 FQNNGV. Trimming removed 4 bases at V and 3 bases at J, with 10 bases between. The length of the CDR3 is 13 residues. DNA of the CDR3: TGTGCCAGCAGCTCCATGGCGGACTACGAGCAGTACGTC. Translation: CASSSMADYEQYV.

This chain links TRBV5-1 with TRBJ1-4, with TRBD1 identical over 8 bases. The V gene's germline CDR1 is SGHRS and CDR2 YFSETQ. The CDR3 loop spans 15 amino acids. V was clipped by 0 bases and J by 11 bases; unmatched bases: 9. DNA for the CDR3: TGCGCCAGCAGCTTGGCACCGGGACAGGATGTCAAACTGTTTTTT. This codes for CASSLAPGQDVKLFF.

This clone showed up just a few times. This sequence joins TRBV7-6 and TRBJ2-7; TRBD2 might be the D (5 bases). The V and J ends lost 3 bases and 3 bases respectively, with 9 bases between them. Germline loops: CDR1 SGHVS, CDR2 FNYEAQ. The length of the CDR3 is 13 residues. The CDR3 spells CASSFGLGYEQYF. CDR3 in DNA: TGTGCCAGCAGCTTCGGACTTGGCTACGAGCAGTACTTC.

CDR3 residues: CASTTGWDRALADGNTIYF. The CDR3 region has the DNA TGTGCCAGCACAACCGGATGGGACAGGGCTCTAGCGGATGGAAACACCATATATTTT. The chain carries TRBV7-9 and TRBJ1-3, with 9 bases lining up with TRBD1. Germline CDR1 reads SEHNR; CDR2 reads FQNEAQ (reference sequence). The V gene end was trimmed by 7 bases and the J gene end by 3 bases; junction bases not matched to a gene: 19. The CDR3 spans 19 residues. Complete variable domain (other parts from reference TRBV7-9 and TRBJ1-3): DTGVSQNPRHKITKRGQNVTFRCDPISEHNRLYWYRQTLGQGPEFLTYFQNEAQLEKSRLLSDRFSAERPKGSFSTLEIQRTEQGDSAMYLCASTTGWDRALADGNTIYFGEGSWLTVV.

The chain links TRBV29-1 to TRBJ1-1, with D uncertain. The length of the CDR3 is 13 residues. Per the germline V gene, CDR1 is SQVTM and CDR2 is ANQGSEA. Trimming cost V 6 bases and J 3 bases, with 14 bases left between them. The CDR3 DNA follows: TGCAGCGTCACCCCACCTACTGACACTGAAGCTTTCTTT. Translating gives CSVTPPTDTEAFF.

The rearrangement uses TRBV7-6 and TRBJ2-5, with D maybe TRBD2 (6 bases). Germline CDR1 SGHVS, CDR2 FNYEAQ. V lost 8 bases and J lost 1, with 14 bases in between. The CDR3 is 14 amino acids. CDR3 protein: CASGGWAIQETQYF. The CDR3 coding sequence is TGTGCCAGCGGGGGGTGGGCGATCCAAGAGACCCAGTACTTC.

This clone was observed a few times. The CDR3 region has the DNA TGTGCCAGCAGTGTCGGGACAGGCGGAGGAGGCTACACCTTC. Its protein is CASSVGTGGGGYTF. The chain combines TRBV6-5 with TRBJ1-2, with 8 bases aligning to TRBD1. Germline assignment: CDR1 MNHEY and CDR2 SVGAGI. The CDR3 covers 14 residues. V trimming: 5 bases; J trimming: 8 bases; junction bases outside the gene matches: 10.

The chain couples TRBV6-1 to TRBJ1-3; D gene unclear. The V end was cut by 4 bases, the J end by 4 bases, with 11 bases between. The CDR3 has 14 residues. CDR1 MNHNS and CDR2 SASEGT come from the germline V gene. DNA for the CDR3: TGTGCCAGCAGTGTGAGGCAGACGGGAAACACCATATATTTT. As protein: CASSVRQTGNTIYF.